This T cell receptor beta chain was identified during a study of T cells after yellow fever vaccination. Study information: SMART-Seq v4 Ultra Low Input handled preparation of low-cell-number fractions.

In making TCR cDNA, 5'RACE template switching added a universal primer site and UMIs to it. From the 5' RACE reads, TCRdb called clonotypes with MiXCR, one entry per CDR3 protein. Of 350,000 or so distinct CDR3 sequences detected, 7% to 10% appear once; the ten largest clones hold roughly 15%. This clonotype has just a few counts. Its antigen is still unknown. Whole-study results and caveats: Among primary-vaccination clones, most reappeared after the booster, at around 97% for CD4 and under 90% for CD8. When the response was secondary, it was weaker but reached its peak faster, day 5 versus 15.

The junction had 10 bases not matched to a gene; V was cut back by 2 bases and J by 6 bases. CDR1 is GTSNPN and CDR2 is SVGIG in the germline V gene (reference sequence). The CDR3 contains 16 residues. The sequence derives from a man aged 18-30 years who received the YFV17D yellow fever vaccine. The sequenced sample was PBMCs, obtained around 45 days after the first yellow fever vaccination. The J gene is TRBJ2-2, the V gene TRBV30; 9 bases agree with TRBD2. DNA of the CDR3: TGTGCCTGGAGTCCCTGGCGGGGGGGCCCCGCCGGGGAGCTGTTTTTT. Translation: CAWSPWRGGPAGELFF.